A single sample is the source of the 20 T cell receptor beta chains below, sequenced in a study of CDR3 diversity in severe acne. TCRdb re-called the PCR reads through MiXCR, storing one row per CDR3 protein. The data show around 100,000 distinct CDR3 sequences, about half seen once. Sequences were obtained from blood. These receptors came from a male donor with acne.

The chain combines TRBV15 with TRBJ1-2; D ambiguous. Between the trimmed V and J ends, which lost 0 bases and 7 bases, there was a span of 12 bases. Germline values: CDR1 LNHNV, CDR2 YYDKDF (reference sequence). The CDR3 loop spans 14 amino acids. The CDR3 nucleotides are TGTGCCACCAGCAGAGATCCGGCCGGCGGTGGCTACACCTTC. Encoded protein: CATSRDPAGGGYTF.

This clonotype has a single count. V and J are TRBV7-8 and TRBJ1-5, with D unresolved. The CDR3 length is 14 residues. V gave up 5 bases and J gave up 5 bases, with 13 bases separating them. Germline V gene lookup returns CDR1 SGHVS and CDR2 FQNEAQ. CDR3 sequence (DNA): TGTGCCAGCAGCCGGACCCCGGGAGATCAGCCCCAGCATTTT. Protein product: CASSRTPGDQPQHF.

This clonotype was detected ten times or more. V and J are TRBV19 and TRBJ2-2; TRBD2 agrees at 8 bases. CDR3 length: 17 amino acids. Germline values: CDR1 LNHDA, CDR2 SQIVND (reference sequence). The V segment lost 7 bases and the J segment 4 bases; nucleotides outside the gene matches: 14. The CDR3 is CASTTLGLALSTGELFF. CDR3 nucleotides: TGTGCCAGTACCACTCTTGGACTAGCTCTGTCCACCGGGGAGCTGTTTTTT.

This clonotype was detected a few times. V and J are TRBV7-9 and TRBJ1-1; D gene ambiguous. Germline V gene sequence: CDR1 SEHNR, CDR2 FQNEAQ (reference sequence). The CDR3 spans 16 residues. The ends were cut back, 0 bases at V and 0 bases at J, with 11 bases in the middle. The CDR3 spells CASSLAAEQLNTEAFF. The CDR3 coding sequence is TGTGCCAGCAGCTTAGCAGCTGAACAACTGAACACTGAAGCTTTCTTT.

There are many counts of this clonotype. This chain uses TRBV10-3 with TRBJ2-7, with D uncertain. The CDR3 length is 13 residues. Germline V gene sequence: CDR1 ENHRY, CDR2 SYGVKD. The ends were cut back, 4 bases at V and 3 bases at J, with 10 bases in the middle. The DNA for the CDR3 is TGTGCCATCAGTGGGCACAGCTTCTACGAGCAGTACTTC. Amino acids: CAISGHSFYEQYF.

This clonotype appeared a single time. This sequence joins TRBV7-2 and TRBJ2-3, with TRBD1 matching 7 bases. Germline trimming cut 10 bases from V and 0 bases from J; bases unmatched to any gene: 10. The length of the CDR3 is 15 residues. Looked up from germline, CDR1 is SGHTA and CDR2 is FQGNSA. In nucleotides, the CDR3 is TGTGCCACCGCCAAGACAGGGTCTAGCACAGATACGCAGTATTTT. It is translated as CATAKTGSSTDTQYF.

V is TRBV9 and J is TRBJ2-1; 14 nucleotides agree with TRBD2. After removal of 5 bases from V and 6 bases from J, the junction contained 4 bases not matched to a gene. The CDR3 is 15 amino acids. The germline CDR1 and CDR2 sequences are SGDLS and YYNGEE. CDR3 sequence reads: CASRGTSGSLNEQFF. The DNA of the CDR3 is TGTGCCAGCAGGGGGACTAGCGGGAGTCTCAATGAGCAGTTCTTC.

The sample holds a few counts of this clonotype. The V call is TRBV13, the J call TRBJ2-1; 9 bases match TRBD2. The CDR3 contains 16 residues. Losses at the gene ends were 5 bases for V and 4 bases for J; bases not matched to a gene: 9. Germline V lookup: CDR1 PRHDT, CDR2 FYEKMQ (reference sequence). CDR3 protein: CASSDGGGRGYNEQFF. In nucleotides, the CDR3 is TGTGCCAGCAGCGACGGGGGCGGGAGGGGTTACAATGAGCAGTTCTTC.

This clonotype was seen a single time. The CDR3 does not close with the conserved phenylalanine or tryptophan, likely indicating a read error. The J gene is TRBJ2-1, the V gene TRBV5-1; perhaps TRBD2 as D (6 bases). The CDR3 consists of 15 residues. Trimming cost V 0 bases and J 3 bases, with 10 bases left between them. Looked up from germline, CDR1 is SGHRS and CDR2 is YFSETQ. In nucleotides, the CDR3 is TGCGCCAGCAGCTTGGCCCCCGGGAGCTACAATGAGCAGTTCGTC. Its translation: CASSLAPGSYNEQFV.

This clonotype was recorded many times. The CDR3 nucleotides read TGTGCCTGGAAGCGGGAGTGGGTCTACAATGAGCAGTTCTTC. Protein: CAWKREWVYNEQFF. The J gene is TRBJ2-1, the V gene TRBV30; 8 nucleotides agree with TRBD2. Looked up from germline, CDR1 is GTSNPN and CDR2 is SVGIG (reference sequence). The CDR3 has 14 amino acids. Trimming at V came to 4 bases and at J to 3 bases, leaving 5 bases not matched to a gene.

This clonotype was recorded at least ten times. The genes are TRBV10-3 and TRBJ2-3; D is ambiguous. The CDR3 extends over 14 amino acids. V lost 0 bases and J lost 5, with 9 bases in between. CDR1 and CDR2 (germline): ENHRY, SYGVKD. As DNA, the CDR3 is TGTGCCATCAGTGAGTCGTCACTCATAGATACGCAGTATTTT. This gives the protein CAISESSLIDTQYF.

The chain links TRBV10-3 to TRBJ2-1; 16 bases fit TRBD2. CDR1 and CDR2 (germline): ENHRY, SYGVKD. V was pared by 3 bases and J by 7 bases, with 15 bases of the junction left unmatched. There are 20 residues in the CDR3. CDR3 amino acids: CAISDRGTSGRAAVANEQFF. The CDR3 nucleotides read TGTGCCATCAGTGACCGGGGGACTAGCGGGAGGGCCGCAGTTGCTAATGAGCAGTTCTTC.

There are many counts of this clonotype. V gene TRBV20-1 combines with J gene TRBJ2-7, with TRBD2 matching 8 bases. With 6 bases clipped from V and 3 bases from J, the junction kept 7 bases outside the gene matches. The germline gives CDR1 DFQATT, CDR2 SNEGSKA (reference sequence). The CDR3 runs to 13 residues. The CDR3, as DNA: TGCAGTGCCCGGGGACTAGTAGACTACGAGCAGTACTTC. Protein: CSARGLVDYEQYF.

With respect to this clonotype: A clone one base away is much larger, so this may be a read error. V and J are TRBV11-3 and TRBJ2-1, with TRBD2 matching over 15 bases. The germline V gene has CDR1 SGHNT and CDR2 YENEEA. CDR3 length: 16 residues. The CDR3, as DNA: TGTGCCAGCAGCTCTGGACTAGCGGGGGGGCGTGATGAGCAGTCCTTC. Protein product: CASSSGLAGGRDEQSF. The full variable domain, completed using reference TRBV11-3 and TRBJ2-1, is EAGVVQSPRYKIIEKKQPVAFWCNPISGHNTLYWYLQNLGQGPELLIRYENEEAVDDSQLPKDRFSAERLKGVDSTLKIQPAELGDSAVYLCASSSGLAGGRDEQSFGPGTRLTVL.

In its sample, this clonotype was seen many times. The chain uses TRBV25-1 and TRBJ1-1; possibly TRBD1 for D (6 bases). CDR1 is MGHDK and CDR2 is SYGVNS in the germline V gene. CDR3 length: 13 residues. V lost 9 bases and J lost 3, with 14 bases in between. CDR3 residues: CARWDKRYTEAFF. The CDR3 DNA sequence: TGTGCCAGGTGGGACAAAAGATACACTGAAGCTTTCTTT.

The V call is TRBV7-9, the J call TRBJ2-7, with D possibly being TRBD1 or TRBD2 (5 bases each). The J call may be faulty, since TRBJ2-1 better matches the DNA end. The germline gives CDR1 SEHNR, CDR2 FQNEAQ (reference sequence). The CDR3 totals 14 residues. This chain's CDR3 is CASSLHQGRDEQFF. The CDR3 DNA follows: TGTGCCAGCAGCTTACATCAGGGTAGGGACGAGCAGTTCTTC.

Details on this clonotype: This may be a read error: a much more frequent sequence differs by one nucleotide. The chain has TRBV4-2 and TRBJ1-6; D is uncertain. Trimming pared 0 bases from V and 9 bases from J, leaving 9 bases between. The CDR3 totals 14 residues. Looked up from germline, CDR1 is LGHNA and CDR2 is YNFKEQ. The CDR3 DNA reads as TGTGCCAGCAGCCAAGATCTCGGTAGTTCACCCCTCCACTTT. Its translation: CASSQDLGSSPLHF.

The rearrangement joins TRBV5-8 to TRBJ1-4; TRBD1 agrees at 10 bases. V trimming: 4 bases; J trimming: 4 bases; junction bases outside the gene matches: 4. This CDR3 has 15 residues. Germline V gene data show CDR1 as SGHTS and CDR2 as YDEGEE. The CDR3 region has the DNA TGTGCCAGCAGCAAAGGGACAGGGGTTAATGAAAAACTGTTTTTT. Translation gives CASSKGTGVNEKLFF. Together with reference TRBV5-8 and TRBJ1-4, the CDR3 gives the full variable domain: EAGVTQSPTHLIKTRGQQATLRCSPISGHTSVYWYQQALGLGLQFLLWYDEGEERNRGNFPPRFSGRQFPNYSSELNVNALELEDSALYLCASSKGTGVNEKLFFGSGTQLSVL.

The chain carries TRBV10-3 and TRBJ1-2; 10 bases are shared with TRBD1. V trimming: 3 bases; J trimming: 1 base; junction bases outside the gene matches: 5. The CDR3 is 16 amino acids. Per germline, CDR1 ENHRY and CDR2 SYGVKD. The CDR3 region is CAISDPGTGDNYGYTF. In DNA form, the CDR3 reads TGTGCCATCAGTGACCCCGGGACAGGGGATAACTATGGCTACACCTTC.

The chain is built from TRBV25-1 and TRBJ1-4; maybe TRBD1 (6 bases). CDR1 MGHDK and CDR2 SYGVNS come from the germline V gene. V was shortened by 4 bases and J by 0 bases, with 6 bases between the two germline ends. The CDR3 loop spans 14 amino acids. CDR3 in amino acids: CASSGTATNEKLFF. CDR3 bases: TGTGCCAGCAGTGGGACAGCAACTAATGAAAAACTGTTTTTT.